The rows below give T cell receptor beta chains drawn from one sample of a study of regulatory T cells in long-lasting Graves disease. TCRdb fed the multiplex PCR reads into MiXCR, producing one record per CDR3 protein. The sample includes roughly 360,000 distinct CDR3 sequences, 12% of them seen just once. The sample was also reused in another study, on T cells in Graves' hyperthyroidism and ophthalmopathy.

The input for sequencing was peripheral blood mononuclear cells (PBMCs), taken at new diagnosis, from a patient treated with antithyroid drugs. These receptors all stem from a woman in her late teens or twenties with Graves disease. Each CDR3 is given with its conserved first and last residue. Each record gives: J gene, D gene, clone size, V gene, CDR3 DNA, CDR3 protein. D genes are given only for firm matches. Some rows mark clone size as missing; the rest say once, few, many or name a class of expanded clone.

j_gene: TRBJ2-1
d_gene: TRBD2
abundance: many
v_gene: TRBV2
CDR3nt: TGTGCCAGCATTCGGACTAGCGGGACTAACAATGAGCAGTTCTTC
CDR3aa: CASIRTSGTNNEQFF

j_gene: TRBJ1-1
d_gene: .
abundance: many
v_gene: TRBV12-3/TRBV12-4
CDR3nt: TGTGCCAGCAGTTTAGCGCGGGAGGAAGCTTTCTTT
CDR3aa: CASSLAREEAFF

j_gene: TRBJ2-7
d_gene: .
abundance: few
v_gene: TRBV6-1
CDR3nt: TGTGCCAGCAGTCAACAGGGAAGGCACGAGCAGTACTTC
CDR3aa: CASSQQGRHEQYF

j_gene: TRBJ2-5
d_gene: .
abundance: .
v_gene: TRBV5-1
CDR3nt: TGCGCCAGCAGCTTGATGCAGGCGGAGACCCAGTACTTC
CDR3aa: CASSLMQAETQYF

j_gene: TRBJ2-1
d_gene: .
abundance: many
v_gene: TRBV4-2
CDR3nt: TGTGCCAGCAGCCAAGAGGACCTACTGAAGCAGTTCTTC
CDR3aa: CASSQEDLLKQFF

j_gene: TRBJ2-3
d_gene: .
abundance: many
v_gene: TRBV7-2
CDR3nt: TGTGCCAGCAGCTTATCGATTGAGCCGAATACGCAGTATTTT
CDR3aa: CASSLSIEPNTQYF

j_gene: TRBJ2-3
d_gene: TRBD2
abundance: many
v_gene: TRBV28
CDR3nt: TGTGCCAGCAGCTTAGCGGGTTACGCAGATACGCAGTATTTT
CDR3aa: CASSLAGYADTQYF

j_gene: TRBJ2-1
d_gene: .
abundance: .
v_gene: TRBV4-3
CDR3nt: TGCGCCAGCAGCCAAGATATTGGAGGGGGGGTTTACAATGAGCAGTTCTTC
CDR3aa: CASSQDIGGGVYNEQFF

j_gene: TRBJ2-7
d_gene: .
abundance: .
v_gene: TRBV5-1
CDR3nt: TGCGCCAGCGGGTACCGGGAGTCTGGCTACGAGCAGTACTTC
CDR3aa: CASGYRESGYEQYF

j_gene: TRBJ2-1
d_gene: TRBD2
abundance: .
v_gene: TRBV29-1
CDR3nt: TGCAGCGTTGAAGGGACGGGAGGACTGAGCTCCTACAATGAGCAGTTCTTC
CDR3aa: CSVEGTGGLSSYNEQFF

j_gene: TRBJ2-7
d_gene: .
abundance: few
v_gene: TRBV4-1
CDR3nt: TGCGCCAGCAGCCAAGACCCACGCCACGAGCAGTACTTC
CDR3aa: CASSQDPRHEQYF

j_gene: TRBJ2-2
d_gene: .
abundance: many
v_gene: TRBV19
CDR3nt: TGTGCCAGCAGCTTACCCGGGGAGCTGTTTTTT
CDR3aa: CASSLPGELFF

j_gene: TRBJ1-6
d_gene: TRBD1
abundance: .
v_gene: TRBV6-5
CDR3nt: TGTGCCAGCAGTTACGACAGGGCGGTCTATTCACCCCTCCACTTT
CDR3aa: CASSYDRAVYSPLHF

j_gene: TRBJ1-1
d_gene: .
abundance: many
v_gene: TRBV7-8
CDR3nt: TGTGCCAGCAGCCCTAGAGACGGAGGCACTGAAGCTTTCTTT
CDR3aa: CASSPRDGGTEAFF

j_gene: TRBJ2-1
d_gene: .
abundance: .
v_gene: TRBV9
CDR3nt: TGTGCCAGCACAGAAGGCGGGGCTAACTCGGAGCAGTTCTTC
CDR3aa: CASTEGGANSEQFF

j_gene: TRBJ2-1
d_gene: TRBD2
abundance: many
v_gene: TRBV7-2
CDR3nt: TGTGCCAGCAGCCCTCTCGGCGGGAGATACAATGAGCAGTTCTTC
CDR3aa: CASSPLGGRYNEQFF

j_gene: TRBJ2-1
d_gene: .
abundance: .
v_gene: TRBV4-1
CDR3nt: TGCGCCAGCAGCCAAGTGGGACGGGATCGGGGCAATGAGCAGTTCTTC
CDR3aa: CASSQVGRDRGNEQFF

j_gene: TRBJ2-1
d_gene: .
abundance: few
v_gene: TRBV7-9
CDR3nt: TGTGCCAGCAGCCTCAGATACGACCCAGGGAATGAGCAGTTCTTC
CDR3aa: CASSLRYDPGNEQFF

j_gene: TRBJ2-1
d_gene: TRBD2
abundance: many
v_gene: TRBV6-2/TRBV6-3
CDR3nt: TGTGCCAGCAGTGACGCCGGGACTAGCGGGACTCTCGGGCAGTTCTTC
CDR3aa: CASSDAGTSGTLGQFF

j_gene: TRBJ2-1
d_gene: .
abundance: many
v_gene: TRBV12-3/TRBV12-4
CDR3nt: TGTGCCAGCAAGAGGGGCTCCTACAATGAGCAGTTCTTC
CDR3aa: CASKRGSYNEQFF

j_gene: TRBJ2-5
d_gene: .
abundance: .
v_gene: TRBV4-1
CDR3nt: TGCGCCAGCAGCCAATCCTTTACGTCAAGGCCTCAAGAGACCCAGTACTTC
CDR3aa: CASSQSFTSRPQETQYF

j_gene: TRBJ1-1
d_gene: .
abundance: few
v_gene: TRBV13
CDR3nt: TGTGCCAGCAGCTTCCCTCAGGGAGTAATGGACACTGAAGCTTTCTTT
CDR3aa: CASSFPQGVMDTEAFF

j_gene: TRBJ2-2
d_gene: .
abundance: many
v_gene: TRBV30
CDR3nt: TGTGCCTGGAGTGAGTCCCATTTCAGTGTCACCGGGGAGCTGTTTTTT
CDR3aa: CAWSESHFSVTGELFF

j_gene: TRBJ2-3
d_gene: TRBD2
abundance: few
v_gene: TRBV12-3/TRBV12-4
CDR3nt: TGTGCCAGCAGTTTAGGCCTAGCGGGGGATACGCAGTATTTT
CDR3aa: CASSLGLAGDTQYF

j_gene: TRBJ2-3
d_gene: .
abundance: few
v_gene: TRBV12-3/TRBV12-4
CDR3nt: TGTGCCAGCAGTTACTCAGGGGTTTCAGATACGCAGTATTTT
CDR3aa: CASSYSGVSDTQYF

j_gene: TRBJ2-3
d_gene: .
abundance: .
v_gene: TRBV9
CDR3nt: TGTGCCAGCGCGGGGCAAGGGATTAACACAGATACGCAGTATTTT
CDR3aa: CASAGQGINTDTQYF

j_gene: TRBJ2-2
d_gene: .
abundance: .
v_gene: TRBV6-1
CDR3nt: TGTGCCAGCAGCCCAATTCTACAGGGAATCGGGGAGCTGTTTTTT
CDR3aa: CASSPILQGIGELFF

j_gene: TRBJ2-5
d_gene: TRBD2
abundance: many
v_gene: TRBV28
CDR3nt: TGTGCCAGCAGTTCGGGACTAGCGGGGTACCTCAAAGAGACCCAGTACTTC
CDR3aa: CASSSGLAGYLKETQYF

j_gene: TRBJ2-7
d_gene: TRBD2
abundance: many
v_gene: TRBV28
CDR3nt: TGTGCCGCCGGGACTAGCAAGTTTGAGCAGTACTTC
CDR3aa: CAAGTSKFEQYF

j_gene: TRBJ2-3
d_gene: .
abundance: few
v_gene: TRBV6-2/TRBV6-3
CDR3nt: TGTGCCAGCAGTCCCATCCGGGAACGGACGCAGTATTTT
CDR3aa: CASSPIRERTQYF

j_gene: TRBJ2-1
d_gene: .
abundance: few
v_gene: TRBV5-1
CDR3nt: TGCGCCAGCAGTTATCCTCAGGACAGCCCGGGGAATGAGCAGTTCTTC
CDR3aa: CASSYPQDSPGNEQFF

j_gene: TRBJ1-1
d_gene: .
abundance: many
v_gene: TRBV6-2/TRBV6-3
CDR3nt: TGTGCCAGCAGTTACGAGGGAGGAGGCACGTGGAACACTGAAGCTTTCTTT
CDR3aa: CASSYEGGGTWNTEAFF

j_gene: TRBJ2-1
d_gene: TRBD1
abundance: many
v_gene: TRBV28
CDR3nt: TGTGCCAGCAGCCAACAGGGGGCCGCTGACAATGAGCAGTTCTTC
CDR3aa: CASSQQGAADNEQFF

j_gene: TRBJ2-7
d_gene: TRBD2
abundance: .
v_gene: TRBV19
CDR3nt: TGTGCCAGTAGTAACCATTTAGCGGGAGCTAACTACGAGCAGTACTTC
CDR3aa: CASSNHLAGANYEQYF

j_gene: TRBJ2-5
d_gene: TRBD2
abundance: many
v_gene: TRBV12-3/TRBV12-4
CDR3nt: TGTGCCACCGCTGGACTAGCGGGGGAGGAGACCCAGTACTTC
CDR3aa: CATAGLAGEETQYF

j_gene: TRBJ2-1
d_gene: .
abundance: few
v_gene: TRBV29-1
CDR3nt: TGCAGCGTTCATCTCTCTGGGGGTCGGACCTACAATGAGCAGTTCTTC
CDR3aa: CSVHLSGGRTYNEQFF

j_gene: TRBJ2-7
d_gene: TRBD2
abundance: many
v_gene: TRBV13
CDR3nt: TGTGCCAGCAGCTTACACCTAGCGGCCTACGAGCAGTACTTC
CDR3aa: CASSLHLAAYEQYF

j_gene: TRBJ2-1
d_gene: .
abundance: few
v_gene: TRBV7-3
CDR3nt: TGTGCCAGCAGCTCAAGCGGTAATGAGCAGTTCTTC
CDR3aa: CASSSSGNEQFF

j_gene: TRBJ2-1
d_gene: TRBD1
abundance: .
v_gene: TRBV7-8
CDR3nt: TGTGCCAGCAGCCGAGACAGGGATGAGCAGTTCTTC
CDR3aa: CASSRDRDEQFF

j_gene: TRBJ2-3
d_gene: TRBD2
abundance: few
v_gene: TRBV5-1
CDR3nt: TGCGCCAGCAGCGGGACTAGCGCCACAGATACGCAGTATTTT
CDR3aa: CASSGTSATDTQYF

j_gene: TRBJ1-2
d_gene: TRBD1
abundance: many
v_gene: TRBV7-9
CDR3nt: TGTGCCAGCAGCTGGCGACAGGGTCCCCAGACAAACTATGGCTACACCTTC
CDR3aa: CASSWRQGPQTNYGYTF

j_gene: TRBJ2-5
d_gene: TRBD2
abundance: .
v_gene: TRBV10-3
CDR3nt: TGTGCCATCAGTGGTTTTCCGGGACTAGCGGGGGGACCCTCACTCGAGACCCAGTACTTC
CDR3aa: CAISGFPGLAGGPSLETQYF

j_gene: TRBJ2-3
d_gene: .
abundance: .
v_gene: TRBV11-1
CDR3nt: TGTGCCAGCAGCCTAGGACAGTACTCCACAGATACGCAGTATTTT
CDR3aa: CASSLGQYSTDTQYF

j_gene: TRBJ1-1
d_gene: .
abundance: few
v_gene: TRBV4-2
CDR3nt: TGTGCCAGCAGCCAAGATAGGAGGTTACAGAACACTGAAGCTTTCTTT
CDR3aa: CASSQDRRLQNTEAFF

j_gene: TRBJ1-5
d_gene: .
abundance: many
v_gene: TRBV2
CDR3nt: TGTGCCAGCAAATTCGACTCTAACAATCAGCCCCAGCATTTT
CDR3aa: CASKFDSNNQPQHF

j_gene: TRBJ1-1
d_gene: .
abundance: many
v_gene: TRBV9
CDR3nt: TGTGCCAGCAGCCCAAGAGGAGGGGCCGGGAACCCCACTGAAGCTTTCTTT
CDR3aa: CASSPRGGAGNPTEAFF

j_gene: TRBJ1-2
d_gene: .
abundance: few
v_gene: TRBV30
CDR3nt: TGTGCCCCTATCTTTTATGGCTACACCTTC
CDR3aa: CAPIFYGYTF